This paragraph reports one T cell receptor beta chain. The PCR made use of 60 Vbeta and 13 Jbeta primers. Assay used: immunoSEQ multiplex PCR; TCRdb lists only in-frame clones, some missing. The sample yields about 140,000 clones, roughly 75% seen once. This CDR3 has 15 amino acids. Germline-derived CDR1 and CDR2 are LGHNA and YNFKEQ. Trimming left V 3 bases short and J 1 base short, with 10 bases between. The entry originates in a study of cytomegalovirus exposure and HLA in healthy donors. This chain connects TRBV4-2 to TRBJ1-5; D is unclear. The sequence was collected from a man in his forties in good health and CMV-seropositive. The sample comprised PBMCs. CDR3 nucleotide sequence: TGTGCCAGCAGCCAGTTAGCGGGGAGCAATCAGCCCCAGCATTTT. Translated: CASSQLAGSNQPQHF.